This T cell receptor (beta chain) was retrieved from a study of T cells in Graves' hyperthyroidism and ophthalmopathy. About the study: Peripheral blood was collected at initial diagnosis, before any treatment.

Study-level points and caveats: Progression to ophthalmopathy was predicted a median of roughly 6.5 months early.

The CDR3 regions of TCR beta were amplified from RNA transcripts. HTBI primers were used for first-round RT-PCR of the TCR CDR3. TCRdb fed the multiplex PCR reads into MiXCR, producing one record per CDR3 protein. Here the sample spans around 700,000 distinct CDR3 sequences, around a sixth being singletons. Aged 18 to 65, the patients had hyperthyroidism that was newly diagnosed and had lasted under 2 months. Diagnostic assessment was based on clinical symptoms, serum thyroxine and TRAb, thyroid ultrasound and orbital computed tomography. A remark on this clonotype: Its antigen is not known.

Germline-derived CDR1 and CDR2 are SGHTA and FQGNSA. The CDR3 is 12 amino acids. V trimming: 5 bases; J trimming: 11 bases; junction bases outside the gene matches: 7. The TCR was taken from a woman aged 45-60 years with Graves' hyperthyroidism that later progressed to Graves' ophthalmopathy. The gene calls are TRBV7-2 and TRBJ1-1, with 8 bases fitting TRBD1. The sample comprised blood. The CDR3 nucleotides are TGTGCCAGCAGCCTACGGACAGGGCCGGCTTTCTTT. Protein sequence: CASSLRTGPAFF.